Sequencing of this TCR beta chain was carried out in a study of T-cell reconstitution after alpha-beta-depleted transplantation in children. Notes on the study in general: T cells produced anew were the main source of T-cell counts and diversity one year after transplant. About two months after transplant, alpha-beta T cells reportedly came from several hundred expanded graft clones.

About this clonotype itself: The antigen is unknown.

Unique molecular identifiers were incorporated into the prepared TCRbeta library. A single record per CDR3 protein comes from TCRdb applying MiXCR to the PCR reads. The table records about 440,000 distinct CDR3 sequences, around 46% of them present only once. V was cut by 3 bases and J by 2 bases, with 13 bases left in between. Germline values: CDR1 SQVTM, CDR2 ANQGSEA. The CDR3 loop spans 14 amino acids. V and J are TRBV29-1 and TRBJ1-1; D ambiguous. The input for sequencing was PBMCs, taken before TCRalphabeta/CD19-depleted stem cell transplant. This TCR derives from a girl aged 2-10 years with aplastic anemia, due to receive a stem cell transplant. As DNA, the CDR3 is TGCAGCGTTGAGGAGTCCGGAGGAAACACTGAAGCTTTCTTT. It translates to CSVEESGGNTEAFF.